The 8 T cell receptor beta chains listed next were all sequenced from one sample in a study of T-cell reconstitution after alpha-beta-depleted transplantation in children. The study's findings and limits: T cells produced anew were the main source of T-cell counts and diversity one year after transplant.

The library targeted TCRbeta and was prepared with unique molecular identifiers. From the PCR reads, TCRdb called clonotypes with MiXCR, one entry per CDR3 protein. The sample contains 250,000 to 300,000 distinct CDR3 sequences, 6.5% to 9% of which appear only once. These receptors lack a known antigen. The sample here was peripheral blood, taken 360 days after TCRalphabeta/CD19-depleted stem cell transplant. The receptor set was obtained from a female patient between 2 and 15 years old who had a stem cell transplant for Fanconi anemia, so the T cells may come from the graft donor.

The table lists this clonotype with many counts. This chain links TRBV10-3 with TRBJ2-5; D not resolved. Between the trimmed V and J ends, which lost 2 bases and 6 bases, there was a span of 4 bases. In germline, CDR1 is ENHRY, CDR2 SYGVKD. The CDR3 is 11 amino acids. CDR3 residues: CAISEKKTQYF. The CDR3 DNA follows: TGTGCCATCAGTGAGAAGAAGACCCAGTACTTC.

This clonotype was counted many times. This sequence joins TRBV7-2 and TRBJ1-6, with D hard to call. The germline V gene has CDR1 SGHTA and CDR2 FQGNSA. The CDR3 loop spans 13 amino acids. V dropped 5 bases and J dropped 3 bases, with 5 bases sitting between them. CDR3 sequence reads: CASSRDYNSPLHF. CDR3 sequence (DNA): TGTGCCAGCAGCCGGGACTATAATTCACCCCTCCACTTT.

This clonotype has more than one count but fewer than ten. The V and J genes are TRBV11-2 and TRBJ2-7; 7 bases map to TRBD2. J was trimmed by 1 base and V by 5 bases; bases with no gene match: 14. Germline values: CDR1 SGHAT, CDR2 FQNNGV. This CDR3 comprises 17 residues. CDR3 DNA: TGTGCCAGCAGCGTCCGTCGTCTAGCGGATGGGTCCTACGAGCAGTACTTC. This gives the protein CASSVRRLADGSYEQYF.

On this clonotype itself: A much larger clone sits a single nucleotide away, making a read error possible. The rearrangement uses TRBV3-1 and TRBJ2-3, with 8 bases lining up with TRBD2. V shed 5 bases and J 6 bases; nucleotides not matched to a gene: 7. CDR1 LGHDT and CDR2 YNNKEL come from the germline V gene (reference sequence). The CDR3 runs 14 residues. CDR3 sequence (DNA): TGTGCCAGCAGCGATCGGACTAGCAACGATACGCAGTATTTT. It yields the protein CASSDRTSNDTQYF.

The table lists this clonotype with many counts. This chain links TRBV29-1 with TRBJ1-4; TRBD1 matches 7 bases. CDR1 is SQVTM, CDR2 ANQGSEA, per germline. The CDR3 extends over 14 amino acids. V gave up 5 bases and J gave up 7 bases; unmatched junction bases: 10. The CDR3 reads CSVIPPGGGEKLFF. The DNA for the CDR3 is TGCAGCGTTATTCCTCCAGGGGGTGGTGAAAAACTGTTTTTT. Combining the CDR3 with reference TRBV29-1 and TRBJ1-4 gives the whole variable domain SAVISQKPSRDICQRGTSLTIQCQVDSQVTMMFWYRQQPGQSLTLIATANQGSEATYESGFVIDKFPISRPNLTFSTLTVSNMSPEDSSIYLCSVIPPGGGEKLFFGSGTQLSVL.

This clonotype was seen at least ten times. This chain joins TRBV5-1 and TRBJ2-2; 13 bases match TRBD2. This CDR3 spans 15 amino acids. Trimming at V came to 3 bases and at J to 4 bases, leaving 0 bases not matched to a gene. Germline loops: CDR1 SGHRS, CDR2 YFSETQ. CDR3 DNA: TGCGCCAGCAGCTGGACTAGCGGGAGCACCGGGGAGCTGTTTTTT. This encodes CASSWTSGSTGELFF. The whole variable domain, filled in from reference TRBV5-1 and TRBJ2-2, reads KAGVTQTPRYLIKTRGQQVTLSCSPISGHRSVSWYQQTPGQGLQFLFEYFSETQRNKGNFPGRFSGRQFSNSRSEMNVSTLELGDSALYLCASSWTSGSTGELFFGEGSRLTVL.

The sample holds many counts of this clonotype. The chain carries TRBV12-3 or TRBV12-4 and TRBJ2-1, with D perhaps TRBD2 (7 bases). The CDR3 runs to 14 residues. V gave up 5 bases and J gave up 6 bases, with 14 bases separating them. In nucleotides, the CDR3 is TGTGCCAGCAGTCTCAATGGGGGGGCCAATGAGCAGTTCTTC. Encoded protein: CASSLNGGANEQFF.

This clonotype has more than one count but fewer than ten. The V call is TRBV5-1, the J call TRBJ2-1; a weak D match, TRBD2 (6 bases). Between the trimmed V and J ends, which lost 3 bases and 4 bases, there was a span of 14 bases. Germline V gene data show CDR1 as SGHRS and CDR2 as YFSETQ. The CDR3 extends over 15 amino acids. The CDR3 loop is CASSYSEGLYNEQFF. DNA for the CDR3: TGCGCCAGCAGCTACTCGGAGGGACTTTACAATGAGCAGTTCTTC.